This T cell receptor (beta chain) was sequenced for a study of T cells after posttransplantation cyclophosphamide. Overall study results and limits: Recipient CMV seropositivity and CMV reactivation strongly tracked TRB clonality. Tissue-infiltrating T cells from skin or gut overlapped little with blood T cells. Donor-recipient repertoire similarity was low at 1-2 months, rising over year one.

The CDR3 is 17 amino acids. Germline loops: CDR1 SNHLY, CDR2 FYNNEI. With 5 bases clipped from V and 0 bases from J, the junction kept 9 bases outside the gene matches. Worth noting for this clone: What it binds is unknown.

Clones were read by immunoSEQ multiplex PCR, and TCRdb kept only the in-frame ones, dropping some. In the table there are about 20,000 clones, 70% to 80% of which are singletons. Treatment was busulfan-fludarabine conditioning, a marrow graft, and cyclophosphamide on days +3 and +4. J is TRBJ2-2 and V is TRBV2; 7 bases fit TRBD2. The specimen was PBMCs, collected after an allogeneic stem cell transplant with post-transplant cyclophosphamide. This clonotype originated in a male patient aged 30 to 40 who received an allogeneic stem cell transplant from a related donor, was CMV-positive, and had acute GVHD only. Some T cells may be provided by the graft donor. CDR3 sequence reads: CASSPGVGGTNTGELFF. The DNA of the CDR3 is TGTGCCAGCAGTCCGGGTGTCGGGGGGACGAACACCGGGGAGCTGTTTTTT.